This TCR beta chain was sequenced for a study of T cells in localized non-small cell lung cancer. With regard to this clone: Its matching antigen is unknown.

Whole-study findings and limits: A higher density of T cells in blood coincided with extended overall survival.

With V trimmed by 7 bases and J by 4 bases, 4 bases remained unmatched. The CDR3 has 13 amino acids. Germline V gene data show CDR1 as SNHLY and CDR2 as FYNNEI. The repertoire was sequenced with immunoSEQ multiplex PCR; TCRdb's copy has only in-frame clones and lacks some. Among 4,500 to 5,500 clones listed, around 92% were seen once. The TCR sequence derives from a woman aged 35 to 69 with stage I lung adenocarcinoma. The material sequenced was peripheral blood, taken before any cancer treatment. The rearrangement links TRBV2 to TRBJ2-7; TRBD2 aligns across 10 bases. CDR3 in DNA: TGTGCCAGCATACGAGCGGGAGGGTACGAGCAGTACTTC. This translates into CASIRAGGYEQYF.